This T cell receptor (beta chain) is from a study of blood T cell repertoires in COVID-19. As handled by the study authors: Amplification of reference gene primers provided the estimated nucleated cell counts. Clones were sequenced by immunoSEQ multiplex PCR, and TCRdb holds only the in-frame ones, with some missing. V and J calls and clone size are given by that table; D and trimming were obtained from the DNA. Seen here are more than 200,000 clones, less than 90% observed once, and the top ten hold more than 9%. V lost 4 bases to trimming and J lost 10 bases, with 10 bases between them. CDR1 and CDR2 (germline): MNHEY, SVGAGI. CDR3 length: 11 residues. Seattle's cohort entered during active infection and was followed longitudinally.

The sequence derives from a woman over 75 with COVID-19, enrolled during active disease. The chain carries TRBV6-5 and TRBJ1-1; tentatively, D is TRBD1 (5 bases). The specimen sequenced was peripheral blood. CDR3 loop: CASSSPDRAFF. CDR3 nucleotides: TGTGCCAGCAGTTCACCTGACAGAGCTTTCTTT.